The 5 T cell receptor beta chains below all came from one sample that was sequenced in a study of shared clonotypes between healthy human individuals. The method was immunoSEQ multiplex PCR; TCRdb's version includes in-frame clones alone and lacks a portion of them. The data show about 1 million clones, about 75% seen once. The sample consisted of memory CD4+ T cells sorted from blood. Subset reported: CD45RA-negative fraction. These TCRs come from a man younger than 30 in good health.

This chain links TRBV10-2 with TRBJ2-2, with a tentative D call TRBD2 (5 bases). The CDR3 covers 16 residues. Germline V gives CDR1 WSHSY, CDR2 SAAADI. The V and J ends lost 8 bases and 1 base respectively, with 17 bases between them. The CDR3 nucleotides read TGCGCCAGCGGCGCCTTACTAGGAAAGAACACCGGGGAGCTGTTTTTT. It yields the protein CASGALLGKNTGELFF.

This clone was seen only once. The genes are TRBV29-1 and TRBJ2-7; D gene unclear. V dropped 5 bases and J dropped 2 bases, with 10 bases sitting between them. This CDR3 has 12 residues. Germline loops: CDR1 SQVTM, CDR2 ANQGSEA. CDR3 amino acids: CSVRFGAYEQYF. The CDR3 DNA is TGCAGCGTTCGATTTGGGGCCTACGAGCAGTACTTC.

In its sample, this clone was seen once. CDR3: CASSPLGSYEQYF. The CDR3, as DNA: TGTGCCAGCAGCCCCCTAGGGTCCTACGAGCAGTACTTC. This chain links TRBV11-1 with TRBJ2-7, with no clear D. Trimming stripped 5 bases from V and 1 base from J, with 9 bases between. The CDR3 consists of 13 residues. Germline lookup yields CDR1 SGHAT and CDR2 FQDESV (reference sequence).

This clone was found a few times. The chain couples TRBV7-2 to TRBJ2-5; 9 positions match TRBD1. CDR1 is SGHTA and CDR2 is FQGNSA in the germline V gene. With 5 bases clipped from V and 5 bases from J, the junction kept 9 bases outside the gene matches. This CDR3 spans 15 amino acids. CDR3 bases: TGTGCCAGCAGCCCGGGGACAGGGCGGGCTGAGACCCAGTACTTC. The encoded protein is CASSPGTGRAETQYF.

The chain uses TRBV6-1 and TRBJ1-6; 8 nucleotides agree with TRBD1. Germline V CDR1 and CDR2: MNHNS, SASEGT. The CDR3 has 16 residues. The trim removed 0 bases at V and 10 bases at J, leaving 8 bases unmatched. DNA for the CDR3: TGTGCCAGCAGTGAAGCGCGGGGGACAGGAAGGTCACCCCTCCACTTT. Translated, it gives CASSEARGTGRSPLHF.